The T cell receptor beta chain described here comes from a study of T cell repertoires in cytomegalovirus infection. This clonotype was detected only a few times. Its antigen is unidentified. The CDR3 is made up of 11 amino acids. The germline V gene encodes CDR1 ENHRY and CDR2 SYGVKD. Trimming removed 5 bases from V and 10 bases from J, with 11 bases in between. TCRdb itself ran the reads through MiXCR, one entry per CDR3 protein. The sample comprises under 300,000 distinct CDR3 sequences, roughly a fifth of which are singletons, and approximately 19% rests with the top ten. The sequence was obtained from a human donor in good health (CMV status not recorded). Some clones in this sample may be carry-over from other donors' samples. The starting material was cultured PBMCs, obtained from culture after CMV antigen stimulation. The V call is TRBV10-3, the J call TRBJ1-2, with a tentative D call TRBD1 (5 bases). The CDR3 loop is CAISSGTVYTF. The DNA of the CDR3 is TGTGCCATCAGTTCCGGGACGGTCTACACCTTC.